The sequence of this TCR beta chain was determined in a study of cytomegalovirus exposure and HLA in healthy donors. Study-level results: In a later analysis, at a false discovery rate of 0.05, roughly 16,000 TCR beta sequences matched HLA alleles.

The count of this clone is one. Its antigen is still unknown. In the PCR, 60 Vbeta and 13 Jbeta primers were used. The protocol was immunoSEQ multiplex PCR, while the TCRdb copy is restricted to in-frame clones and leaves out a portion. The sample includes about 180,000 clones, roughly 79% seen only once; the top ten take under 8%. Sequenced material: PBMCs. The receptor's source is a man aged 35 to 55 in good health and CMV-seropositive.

CDR3 region: CASSRQENTEAFF. CDR3 DNA sequence: TGTGCCAGCAGCCGGCAGGAGAACACTGAAGCTTTCTTT. The chain joins TRBV14 to TRBJ1-1; D remains unclear. From germline, CDR1 is SGHDN and CDR2 FVKESK. This CDR3 has 13 amino acids. V shed 4 bases and J shed 1 base, with 7 bases lying between them.